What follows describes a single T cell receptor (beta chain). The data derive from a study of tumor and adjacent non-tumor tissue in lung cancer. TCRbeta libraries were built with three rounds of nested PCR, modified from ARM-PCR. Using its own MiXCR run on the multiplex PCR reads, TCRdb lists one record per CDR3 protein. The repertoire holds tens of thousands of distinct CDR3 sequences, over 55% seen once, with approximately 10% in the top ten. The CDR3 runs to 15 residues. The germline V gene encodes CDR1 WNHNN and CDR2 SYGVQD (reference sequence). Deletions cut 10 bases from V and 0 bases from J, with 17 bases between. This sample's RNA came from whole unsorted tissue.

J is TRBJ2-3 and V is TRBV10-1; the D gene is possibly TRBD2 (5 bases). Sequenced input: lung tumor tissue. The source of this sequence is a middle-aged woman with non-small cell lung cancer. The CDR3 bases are TGCGCCAACAATGACCTTGGAGGAAGCACAGATACGCAGTATTTT. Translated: CANNDLGGSTDTQYF.